Listed below are T cell receptor beta chains from one sample, sequenced in a study of blood T cell repertoires in COVID-19. Assay: immunoSEQ multiplex PCR; the TCRdb copy retains only in-frame clones and omits some. The sample lists approximately 300,000 clones, around 87% occurring once. Sequencing was carried out using PBMCs or T cells enriched from blood (not recorded which). These receptors all stem from a woman aged 25 to 39 who had recovered from COVID-19. Both conserved end residues are part of each CDR3. The D gene is left open where the match is weak. Some rows mark clone size as missing; the rest say once, few, many or name a class of expanded clone.

D,J,V,size,CDR3,DNA
TRBD1,TRBJ2-2,TRBV5-1,NA,CASSPGTGLYTGELFF,TGCGCCAGCAGCCCTGGGACAGGGCTGTACACCGGGGAGCTGTTTTTT
TRBD1,TRBJ1-2,TRBV19,NA,CASSGRDRAQSYGYTF,TGTGCCAGTAGTGGCCGGGACAGGGCTCAGAGCTATGGCTACACCTTC
NA,TRBJ2-7,TRBV29-1,NA,CSVEDGQTPRTQYF,TGCAGCGTTGAAGATGGACAGACACCCAGAACGCAGTACTTC
NA,TRBJ1-2,TRBV7-8,NA,CASSLVARGGYTF,TGTGCCAGCAGCCTCGTAGCCCGCGGGGGCTACACCTTC
NA,TRBJ1-4,TRBV5-1,NA,CASSFSQQGSTNEKLFF,TGCGCCAGCAGCTTTTCCCAACAGGGCTCAACTAATGAAAAACTGTTTTTT
TRBD1,TRBJ2-3,TRBV5-1,NA,CASSLAGGQGASTDTQYF,TGCGCCAGCAGCTTGGCCGGGGGACAGGGGGCGAGCACAGATACGCAGTATTTT
NA,TRBJ1-6,TRBV2,NA,CASSEIKGGTPLHF,TGTGCCAGCAGTGAAATAAAGGGAGGGACACCCCTCCACTTT
NA,TRBJ1-6,TRBV10-3,NA,CAIRDSQGTQNSPLHF,TGTGCCATCAGAGATTCACAGGGTACCCAAAATTCACCCCTCCACTTT
NA,TRBJ2-1,TRBV5-1,NA,CASSQFGDNEQFF,TGCGCCAGCAGCCAATTCGGGGACAATGAGCAGTTCTTC
NA,TRBJ1-5,TRBV3-1/TRBV3-2,NA,CASSQSPGAGQPQHF,TGTGCCAGCAGCCAGTCGCCAGGGGCAGGACAGCCCCAGCATTTT
NA,TRBJ2-1,TRBV4-1,NA,CASSFSGGIYNEQFF,TGCGCCAGCTCCTTCTCGGGGGGCATCTACAATGAGCAGTTCTTC
TRBD2,TRBJ2-7,TRBV7-8,NA,CASSLQRSGGEQYF,TGTGCCAGCAGCCTTCAGCGGTCCGGGGGGGAGCAGTACTTC
TRBD1,TRBJ1-5,TRBV6-5,few,CASSLMGTGGGQPQHF,TGTGCCAGCAGTTTAATGGGGACAGGGGGTGGTCAGCCCCAGCATTTT
NA,TRBJ2-1,TRBV6-6,NA,CASSRNREGEQFF,TGTGCCAGCAGTCGTAACAGGGAGGGTGAGCAGTTCTTC
TRBD1,TRBJ2-3,TRBV20-1,many,CSASHLDRGFTDTQYF,TGCAGTGCTAGTCACCTGGACAGGGGCTTCACAGATACGCAGTATTTT
NA,TRBJ1-1,TRBV14,NA,CASSQPGDKAFF,TGTGCCAGCAGCCAACCGGGAGATAAAGCTTTCTTT
TRBD1,TRBJ2-1,TRBV19,few,CASSRTKDRETFF,TGTGCCAGTAGTCGAACCAAGGACAGGGAAACTTTCTTC
NA,TRBJ2-7,TRBV28,many,CASSTGTGWLEQYF,TGTGCCAGCTCTACCGGGACTGGGTGGTTAGAGCAGTACTTC
NA,TRBJ2-7,TRBV4-2,NA,CASSQERRAPYEQYF,TGTGCCAGCAGCCAAGAGAGGCGGGCCCCCTACGAGCAGTACTTC
NA,TRBJ1-6,TRBV30,NA,CAWSDRGSPLHF,TGTGCCTGGAGCGATCGAGGTTCACCCCTCCACTTT
NA,TRBJ1-1,TRBV9,once,CASSPRAGYTEAFF,TGTGCCAGCAGCCCTAGGGCGGGGTACACTGAAGCTTTCTTT
TRBD2,TRBJ2-5,TRBV4-1,NA,CASSQTSGGARETQYF,TGCGCCAGCAGCCAAACAAGCGGGGGGGCTAGGGAGACCCAGTACTTC
TRBD1,TRBJ1-2,TRBV7-9,NA,CASYDRGPYGYTF,TGTGCCAGCTACGACAGGGGGCCCTATGGCTACACCTTC
TRBD1,TRBJ2-2,TRBV5-6,NA,CASSLRRTGSIYTGELFF,TGTGCCAGCAGCTTGAGGCGGACAGGGTCCATTTACACCGGGGAGCTGTTTTTT
NA,TRBJ1-2,TRBV28,NA,CASRGTTYLGRYGYTF,TGTGCCAGCAGAGGGACTACCTACTTGGGTCGGTATGGCTACACCTTC
NA,TRBJ1-2,TRBV7-2,NA,CASSFSTNPITTF,TGTGCCAGCAGCTTCTCCACTAACCCCATTACGACCTTC
TRBD1,TRBJ1-2,TRBV23-1,NA,CASSQPDRGNYGYTF,TGCGCCAGCAGTCAACCTGACAGGGGTAACTATGGCTACACCTTC
TRBD1,TRBJ1-4,TRBV3-1/TRBV3-2,NA,CASSIGQGRTNEKLFF,TGTGCCAGCAGCATTGGACAGGGGCGAACTAATGAAAAACTGTTTTTT
TRBD2,TRBJ2-3,TRBV28,NA,CASSIPGLALTDTQYF,TGTGCCAGCAGTATACCGGGACTAGCCTTAACAGATACGCAGTATTTT
TRBD1,TRBJ1-4,TRBV19,NA,CASSPNRDRLTTTNEKLFF,TGTGCCAGTAGTCCGAACCGGGACAGGCTAACAACAACTAATGAAAAACTGTTTTTT
NA,TRBJ1-2,TRBV4-3,few,CASSHGTSYGYTF,TGCGCCAGCAGCCATGGGACATCTTATGGCTACACCTTC
TRBD2,TRBJ2-3,TRBV10-3,NA,CAISGGDSERGFTTDTQYF,TGTGCCATCAGTGGGGGGGATAGTGAGCGGGGATTTACAACAGATACGCAGTATTTT
TRBD1,TRBJ2-7,TRBV7-2,NA,CASSTDRAQNYEQYF,TGTGCCAGCAGCACAGACAGGGCACAAAACTACGAGCAGTACTTC
NA,TRBJ1-1,TRBV6-4,NA,CASSDSRVSTEAFF,TGTGCCAGCAGTGACTCGCGGGTGAGCACTGAAGCTTTCTTT
NA,TRBJ2-6,TRBV28,once,CASSPGDFSGANVLTF,TGTGCCAGCAGTCCAGGGGATTTCTCTGGGGCCAACGTCCTGACTTTC
TRBD1,TRBJ2-1,TRBV11-3,NA,CASSTSSGTGANEQFF,TGTGCCAGCAGCACATCGTCCGGGACAGGGGCAAATGAGCAGTTCTTC
NA,TRBJ1-2,TRBV4-1,NA,CASSQDQGSGIIVGYTF,TGCGCCAGCAGCCAAGATCAGGGCTCAGGTATTATAGTAGGCTACACCTTC
TRBD1,TRBJ1-1,TRBV12-3/TRBV12-4,NA,CASTQGARTEAFF,TGTGCCAGCACCCAGGGGGCACGGACTGAAGCTTTCTTT
NA,TRBJ2-2,TRBV5-1,few,CASSPTGRNGELFF,TGCGCCAGCTCCCCGACAGGGAGGAACGGGGAGCTGTTTTTT
TRBD2,TRBJ2-1,TRBV20-1,few,CSASRSGGPGEQFF,TGCAGTGCTAGTAGGAGCGGGGGGCCGGGTGAGCAGTTCTTC
TRBD2,TRBJ2-3,TRBV19,NA,CASSIDLLVGRGFTDTQYF,TGTGCCAGTAGTATAGATCTGTTGGTGGGGCGGGGGTTCACAGATACGCAGTATTTT
NA,TRBJ2-3,TRBV21-1,once,CASSKGDEEVPDTQYF,TGTGCCAGCAGCAAAGGGGATGAGGAGGTCCCAGATACGCAGTATTTT
NA,TRBJ1-3,TRBV6-5,NA,CAAISSGNTIYF,TGTGCCGCTATAAGCTCTGGAAACACCATATATTTT
NA,TRBJ2-2,TRBV6-4,many,CASSDSGTGELFF,TGTGCCAGCAGTGATTCCGGCACCGGGGAGCTGTTTTTT
TRBD1,TRBJ1-2,TRBV28,few,CASSSATGQGLNYGYTF,TGTGCCAGCAGTTCGGCAACGGGACAGGGCTTGAACTATGGCTACACCTTC
NA,TRBJ2-3,TRBV18,NA,CASSPRAVSTDTQYF,TGTGCCAGCTCACCACGGGCAGTGAGCACAGATACGCAGTATTTT
NA,TRBJ1-2,TRBV12-3/TRBV12-4,NA,CASTADRVYGYTF,TGTGCCAGCACCGCAGATCGGGTTTATGGCTACACCTTC
TRBD1,TRBJ2-7,TRBV19,NA,CASSLRGRGQGTLREQYF,TGTGCCAGTAGTCTCCGAGGAAGGGGACAGGGAACCCTACGAGAGCAGTACTTC
TRBD1,TRBJ1-2,TRBV7-9,NA,CASSRGTGSNYGYTF,TGTGCCAGCAGCCGAGGGACAGGTTCTAACTATGGCTACACCTTC